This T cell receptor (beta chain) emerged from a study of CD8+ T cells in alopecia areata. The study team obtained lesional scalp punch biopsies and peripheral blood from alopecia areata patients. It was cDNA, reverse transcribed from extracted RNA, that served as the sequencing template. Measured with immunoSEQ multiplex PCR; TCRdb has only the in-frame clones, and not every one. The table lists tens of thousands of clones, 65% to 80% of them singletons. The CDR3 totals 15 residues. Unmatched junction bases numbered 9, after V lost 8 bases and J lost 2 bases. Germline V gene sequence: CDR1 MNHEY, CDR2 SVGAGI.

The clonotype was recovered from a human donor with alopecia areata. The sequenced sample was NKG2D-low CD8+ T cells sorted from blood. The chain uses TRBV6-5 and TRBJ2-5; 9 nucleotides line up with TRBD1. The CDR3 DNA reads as TGTGCCAGCGTGGCCGGGACAGGGTGGCAAGAGACCCAGTACTTC. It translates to CASVAGTGWQETQYF.